The 13 T cell receptor beta chains reported below all come from one sample, sequenced in a study of shared clonotypes between healthy human individuals. Clones were sequenced by immunoSEQ multiplex PCR, and TCRdb holds only the in-frame ones, with some missing. The sample records about 96,000 clones, around 43% being singletons. Input material: PBMCs. The receptors derive from a woman in her 40s in good health. Some clones in this sample may be carry-over from other donors' samples.

The rearrangement joins TRBV29-1 to TRBJ2-5; TRBD1 might be the D (5 bases). The length of the CDR3 is 12 residues. V was cut by 6 bases and J by 1 base, with 9 bases left in between. From germline, CDR1 is SQVTM and CDR2 ANQGSEA. The CDR3 spells CSVTAIQETQYF. The CDR3 nucleotides are TGCAGCGTGACAGCGATCCAAGAGACCCAGTACTTC.

This clone has just a few counts. V is TRBV4-2 and J is TRBJ2-7; 8 nucleotides line up with TRBD2. Losses at the gene ends were 3 bases for V and 3 bases for J; bases not matched to a gene: 4. The CDR3 has 14 residues. The V gene's germline CDR1 is LGHNA and CDR2 YNFKEQ. The CDR3 region has the DNA TGTGCCAGCAGCCAGTCAGCGGGAGTCTACGAGCAGTACTTC. Protein sequence: CASSQSAGVYEQYF.

In this sample, this clone turned up once. The chain combines TRBV7-2 with TRBJ2-5; TRBD1 agrees at 7 bases. Germline CDR1 SGHTA, CDR2 FQGNSA. This CDR3 spans 16 amino acids. The V and J ends lost 5 bases and 2 bases, in that order; junction bases with no gene match: 11. The CDR3, as DNA: TGTGCCAGCAGCCGAATCCCTTGGGACAGTCAAGAGACCCAGTACTTC. It specifies CASSRIPWDSQETQYF.

This clone was detected only a few times. The chain carries TRBV7-6 and TRBJ1-2; D is ambiguous. There are 17 residues in the CDR3. V lost 5 bases, J lost 0 bases, and 19 bases lay in between. Germline V lookup: CDR1 SGHVS, CDR2 FNYEAQ. CDR3 amino acids: CASSEGRPPLANYGYTF. For the CDR3, the DNA is TGTGCCAGCAGCGAGGGTCGGCCGCCCCTAGCTAACTATGGCTACACCTTC.

This clone was seen at least ten times. The chain joins TRBV5-6 to TRBJ2-1; possibly TRBD1 for D (6 bases). The V gene lost 4 bases and the J gene lost 7 bases, with 15 bases spanning the gap. The CDR3 totals 14 residues. CDR1 is SGHDT, CDR2 YYEEEE, per germline. CDR3: CASSLGQSRNEQFF. The CDR3 DNA sequence: TGTGCCAGCAGCCTAGGACAGTCTCGGAATGAGCAGTTCTTC.

In regard to this clone: The likely explanation is a read error, given a far larger clone one base away. The V gene is TRBV5-6, the J gene TRBJ1-2, with TRBD1 matching over 10 bases. The CDR3 loop spans 15 amino acids. CDR1 SGHDT and CDR2 YYEEEE come from the germline V gene. V shed 4 bases, J shed 6 bases, and the junction held 9 bases outside the gene matches. The CDR3 loop reads CASSPIPTGGHGYTF. The CDR3 DNA sequence: TGTGCCAGCAGCCCGATCCCGACAGGGGGCCATGGCTACACCTTC.

This clone has more than one count but fewer than ten. The J gene is TRBJ2-7, the V gene TRBV28; 9 bases are a match to TRBD2. CDR3 size: 15 residues. Losses at the gene ends were 5 bases for V and 4 bases for J; bases not matched to a gene: 9. The germline gives CDR1 MDHEN, CDR2 SYDVKM. The CDR3 spells CASSPSSGTPYEQYF. The CDR3 DNA reads TGTGCCAGCAGTCCCTCTAGCGGGACTCCTTACGAGCAGTACTTC.

Ten or more counts support this clone. CDR3 protein: CASSLGGRYEQYF. DNA of the CDR3: TGTGCCAGCAGCTTGGGGGGACGTTACGAGCAGTACTTC. V gene TRBV5-4 combines with J gene TRBJ2-7; D may be TRBD1 or TRBD2 (5 bases each). The CDR3 runs to 13 residues. The germline V gene has CDR1 SGHNT and CDR2 YYREEE (reference sequence). V lost 0 bases, J lost 4 bases, and 8 bases lay in between.

The table lists this clone with a few counts. The chain couples TRBV10-3 to TRBJ2-3; TRBD2 matches 10 bases. The CDR3 loop spans 16 amino acids. With V trimmed by 6 bases and J by 6 bases, 12 bases remained unmatched. Germline-derived CDR1 and CDR2 are ENHRY and SYGVKD. The CDR3 spells CAISLTTSGNRDTQYF. The CDR3 DNA follows: TGTGCCATCAGCCTAACTACTAGCGGGAACCGGGATACGCAGTATTTT.

This clone was detected many times. This chain uses TRBV4-3 with TRBJ2-1; 12 positions agree with TRBD2. With V trimmed by 2 bases and J by 10 bases, 3 bases remained unmatched. CDR3 length: 14 amino acids. CDR1 and CDR2 (germline): LGHNA, YSLEER. Here the CDR3 reads CASSQLLAGGEQFF. DNA for the CDR3: TGCGCCAGCAGCCAACTACTAGCGGGAGGCGAGCAGTTCTTC.

CDR3 loop: CASSSRLAGVSYEQYF. CDR3 nucleotides: TGTGCCAGCAGCTCGCGACTAGCGGGAGTCTCCTACGAGCAGTACTTC. The chain couples TRBV11-2 to TRBJ2-7, with TRBD2 matching 12 bases. CDR3 length equals 16 residues. V dropped 4 bases and J dropped 0; count of bases not matched to a gene: 4. Germline V gene sequence: CDR1 SGHAT, CDR2 FQNNGV.

The chain is built from TRBV28 and TRBJ2-7; D unclear. Trimming removed 3 bases at V and 3 bases at J, with 9 bases between. CDR3 length: 13 amino acids. Germline V gene sequence: CDR1 MDHEN, CDR2 SYDVKM. The CDR3 DNA is TGTGCCAGCAGTTTGCAAAGTTTCTACGAGCAGTACTTC. This codes for CASSLQSFYEQYF. The full variable domain, completed using reference TRBV28 and TRBJ2-7, is DVKVTQSSRYLVKRTGEKVFLECVQDMDHENMFWYRQDPGLGLRLIYFSYDVKMKEKGDIPEGYSVSREKKERFSLILESASTNQTSMYLCASSLQSFYEQYFGPGTRLTVT.

This clone was observed many times. The chain recombines TRBV19 with TRBJ2-5, with 8 nucleotides matching TRBD2. V lost 6 bases and J lost 1; bases outside the gene matches: 7. CDR1 and CDR2 from the germline V gene are LNHDA and SQIVND (reference sequence). The CDR3 sequence is 15 residues long. The CDR3 DNA follows: TGTGCCAGTAGAGGGGTCGGGAGGGCCCAAGAGACCCAGTACTTC. Protein: CASRGVGRAQETQYF.